These T cell receptor beta chains were read from a single sample in a study of human T cells and chemical hapten exposure. TCRdb ran MiXCR on the RACE reads and lists one entry per CDR3 protein. The sample lists about 160,000 distinct CDR3 sequences, about a quarter occurring once. Sequences were derived from whole blood, sampled in connection with sensitization to the hapten diphenylcyclopropenone (DPC). The receptors were sampled from a woman under 30 with alopecia areata. Some clones in this sample may be carry-over from other donors' samples. Each CDR3 is given with its conserved first and last residue. D genes are given only for firm matches. A clone size is listed for some rows: how often the clone was seen (once, few, many), or a class if it is expanded.

>TRBJ1-3|NA|NA|16|TRBV2
CASKINLWTDGNTIYF
TGTGCCAGCAAAATCAATTTGTGGACAGACGGAAACACCATATATTTT
>TRBJ2-5|many|NA|15|TRBV5-4
CASSSSGVLQETQYF
TGTGCCAGCAGCTCCTCGGGGGTTCTTCAAGAGACCCAGTACTTC
>TRBJ2-2|NA|NA|14|TRBV27
CASSSIEITGELFF
TGTGCCAGCAGTTCCATAGAAATCACCGGGGAGCTGTTTTTT
>TRBJ2-7|many|NA|13|TRBV27
CASSPGDAYEQYF
TGTGCCAGCAGTCCTGGGGATGCATACGAGCAGTACTTC
>TRBJ2-7|NA|NA|14|TRBV5-1
CASSLRGKGDEQYF
TGCGCCAGCAGCTTGAGGGGAAAGGGGGACGAGCAGTACTTC
>TRBJ2-7|once|NA|14|TRBV7-3
CASSLSSQAGEQYF
TGTGCCAGCAGCTTATCCTCTCAGGCCGGCGAGCAGTACTTC
>TRBJ2-2|many|TRBD1|15|TRBV9
CASSVATGPTGELFF
TGTGCCAGCAGCGTAGCGACAGGGCCCACCGGGGAGCTGTTTTTT
>TRBJ2-7|NA|TRBD2|14|TRBV6-2/TRBV6-3
CASSYGAGGGEQYF
TGTGCCAGCAGTTATGGAGCGGGGGGAGGCGAGCAGTACTTC
>TRBJ1-5|NA|TRBD1|15|TRBV6-2/TRBV6-3
CASSRTGVSNQPQHF
TGTGCCAGCAGCCGGACAGGGGTAAGCAATCAGCCCCAGCATTTT
>TRBJ2-3|few|NA|16|TRBV5-1
CASSLGREKRTGTQYF
TGCGCCAGCAGCTTGGGACGGGAGAAACGTACTGGGACGCAGTATTTT
>TRBJ2-7|NA|NA|12|TRBV7-2
CASSQTSTEQYF
TGTGCCAGCAGCCAGACTAGTACCGAGCAGTACTTC
>TRBJ1-2|NA|NA|11|TRBV4-1
CASSQSNGYTF
TGCGCCAGCAGCCAGTCCAATGGCTACACCTTC
>TRBJ1-3|few|NA|16|TRBV10-2
CASSETFGGSGNTIYF
TGCGCCAGCAGTGAGACGTTTGGGGGCTCTGGAAACACCATATATTTT
>TRBJ2-3|few|NA|14|TRBV25-1
CASSGGLDTDTQYF
TGTGCCAGCAGTGGGGGACTGGACACAGATACGCAGTATTTT
>TRBJ2-7|NA|NA|14|TRBV11-2
CARSLGHSSYEQYF
TGTGCCAGAAGCTTAGGCCACAGCTCCTACGAGCAGTACTTC
>TRBJ1-5|NA|NA|17|TRBV10-2
CASSPMPLTGRNQPQHF
TGCGCCAGCAGTCCTATGCCCCTGACAGGACGAAATCAGCCCCAGCATTTT
>TRBJ2-7|NA|NA|14|TRBV20-1
CSAESGSPTYEQYF
TGCAGTGCCGAAAGCGGGTCCCCCACTTACGAGCAGTACTTC
>TRBJ1-2|many|NA|13|TRBV12-3/TRBV12-4
CASSPQGNYGYTF
TGTGCCAGCAGTCCTCAGGGGAACTATGGCTACACCTTC
>TRBJ2-3|NA|NA|13|TRBV29-1
CSVEFLLGDTQYF
TGCAGCGTTGAGTTTTTGCTAGGAGATACGCAGTATTTT
>TRBJ2-7|NA|TRBD1|16|TRBV6-5
CASSDGPRQGGYEQYF
TGTGCCAGCAGTGACGGCCCTAGACAGGGGGGCTACGAGCAGTACTTC
>TRBJ2-1|NA|TRBD2|16|TRBV20-1
CSARGLRREGNNEQFF
TGCAGTGCTAGGGGGCTGAGGCGGGAGGGAAACAATGAGCAGTTCTTC
>TRBJ1-5|NA|NA|14|TRBV6-5
CASSSDSSNQPQHF
TGTGCCAGCAGTTCCGACAGTAGCAATCAGCCCCAGCATTTT
>TRBJ2-7|NA|NA|14|TRBV5-1
CASSLELGTYEQYF
TGCGCCAGCAGCTTGGAGCTGGGAACCTACGAGCAGTACTTC
>TRBJ2-4|NA|NA|14|TRBV9
CASSAGKAKNIQYF
TGTGCCAGCAGCGCCGGGAAGGCCAAAAACATTCAGTACTTC
>TRBJ2-3|NA|NA|13|TRBV28
CASSLRAPDTQYF
TGTGCCAGCAGTTTAAGAGCACCAGATACGCAGTATTTT
>TRBJ2-2|NA|TRBD1|17|TRBV6-2/TRBV6-3
CASSYSSDRMDTGELFF
TGTGCCAGCAGTTACTCCTCGGACAGGATGGACACCGGGGAGCTGTTTTTT
>TRBJ2-1|NA|TRBD1|17|TRBV6-2/TRBV6-3
CASSQISVDRPYNEQFF
TGTGCCAGCAGCCAAATATCGGTGGACAGGCCATACAATGAGCAGTTCTTC
>TRBJ1-1|medium-sized|NA|12|TRBV4-3
CASSQGRQEAFF
TGCGCCAGCAGCCAAGGCCGGCAGGAAGCTTTCTTT
>TRBJ1-6|few|NA|16|TRBV7-2
CASSLVAGHYPPPLHF
TGTGCCAGCAGCTTAGTCGCGGGACATTACCCTCCACCCCTCCACTTT
>TRBJ2-7|NA|NA|15|TRBV3-2
CASSQGEQRGYEQYF
TGTGCCAGCAGCCAAGGCGAACAAAGGGGATACGAGCAGTACTTC
>TRBJ1-5|NA|NA|16|TRBV6-6
CASSSATGLGNQPQHF
TGTGCCAGCAGTTCCGCGACCGGGTTGGGCAATCAGCCCCAGCATTTT
>TRBJ2-7|NA|TRBD1|15|TRBV6-5
CASSYSRDSSYEQYF
TGTGCCAGCAGTTACTCGAGGGACAGCTCCTACGAGCAGTACTTC
>TRBJ1-1|few|TRBD1|12|TRBV29-1
CSVEGQTIEAFF
TGCAGCGTTGAGGGACAGACGATTGAAGCTTTCTTT
>TRBJ2-2|few|TRBD1|20|TRBV6-2/TRBV6-3
CASSAGQGSFVFPSSGELFF
TGTGCCAGCAGTGCCGGACAGGGATCCTTTGTTTTTCCATCATCCGGGGAGCTGTTTTTT
>TRBJ2-2|many|TRBD2|14|TRBV20-1
CSAWTSGFAGELFF
TGCAGTGCTTGGACTAGCGGGTTCGCCGGGGAGCTGTTTTTT
>TRBJ1-5|NA|NA|14|TRBV20-1
CSARYRGGNQPQHF
TGCAGTGCTAGGTATCGGGGAGGCAATCAGCCCCAGCATTTT
>TRBJ2-3|NA|NA|13|TRBV7-9
CASSPTATDTQYF
TGTGCCAGCAGCCCGACGGCGACAGATACGCAGTATTTT
>TRBJ2-5|few|TRBD1|16|TRBV15
CATSRDLRGQQETQYF
TGTGCCACCAGCAGAGATCTGAGGGGACAGCAAGAGACCCAGTACTTC
>TRBJ2-1|NA|NA|17|TRBV12-5
CASGNPRSSKNYNEQFF
TGTGCTAGTGGTAACCCCCGTTCCTCAAAAAATTACAATGAGCAGTTCTTC